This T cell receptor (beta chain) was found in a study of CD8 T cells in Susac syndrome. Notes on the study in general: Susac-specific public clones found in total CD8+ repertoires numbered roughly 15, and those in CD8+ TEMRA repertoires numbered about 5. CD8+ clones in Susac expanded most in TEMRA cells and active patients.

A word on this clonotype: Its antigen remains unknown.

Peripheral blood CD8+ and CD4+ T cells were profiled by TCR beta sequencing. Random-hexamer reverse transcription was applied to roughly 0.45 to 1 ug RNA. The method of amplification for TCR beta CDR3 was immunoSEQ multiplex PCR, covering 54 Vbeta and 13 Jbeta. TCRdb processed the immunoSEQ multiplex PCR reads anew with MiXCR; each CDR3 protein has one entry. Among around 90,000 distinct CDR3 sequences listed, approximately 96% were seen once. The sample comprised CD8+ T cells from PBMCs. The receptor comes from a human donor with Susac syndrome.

The CDR3 sequence: CASRTENTGELFF. The CDR3 region has the DNA TGTGCCAGCCGGACCGAGAACACCGGGGAGCTGTTTTTT. The rearrangement links TRBV12-3 or TRBV12-4 to TRBJ2-2, with no clear D. CDR3 length: 13 amino acids. The ends were cut back, 8 bases at V and 1 base at J, with 8 bases in the middle.